The T cell receptor beta chain under discussion was sequenced for a study of Ad26.COV2.S vaccination and SARS-CoV-2 variants. Background on the study: Doses of Ad26.COV2.S were injected into muscle once or twice, 56 days apart. General observations from the study: Recipients given vaccine exceeded placebo recipients in spike-specific TCR breadth. Breadth of non-spike TCRs did not differ between vaccinees and placebo recipients.

In regard to this clone: The target antigen is unknown.

Indicated treatment: about 20 received Ad26.COV2.S at low or high dose, single or two shots; 5 received placebo; per-sample allocation not given. Vaccine and placebo recipients were sampled on day 63 after the first injection. This Boston cohort included adults aged 18-55 years. The assay was immunoSEQ multiplex PCR, and TCRdb's table has in-frame clones only and misses some. Among over 400,000 clones listed, around 90% were seen once. This receptor was obtained from a person between 18 and 60 years old who received the Ad26.COV2.S COVID-19 vaccine or a placebo. The sequenced sample was peripheral blood, obtained in a trial of Ad26.COV2.S vaccine versus placebo.

The CDR3 bases are TGTGCCAGCAGCTTCGGGACAGTTGCCTACGAGCAGTACTTC. This translates into CASSFGTVAYEQYF. This sequence joins TRBV11-2 and TRBJ2-7; 7 nucleotides align to TRBD1. Germline assignment: CDR1 SGHAT and CDR2 FQNNGV. Trimming removed 3 bases from V and 2 bases from J; junction bases left unmatched: 4. The CDR3 is 14 residues long.